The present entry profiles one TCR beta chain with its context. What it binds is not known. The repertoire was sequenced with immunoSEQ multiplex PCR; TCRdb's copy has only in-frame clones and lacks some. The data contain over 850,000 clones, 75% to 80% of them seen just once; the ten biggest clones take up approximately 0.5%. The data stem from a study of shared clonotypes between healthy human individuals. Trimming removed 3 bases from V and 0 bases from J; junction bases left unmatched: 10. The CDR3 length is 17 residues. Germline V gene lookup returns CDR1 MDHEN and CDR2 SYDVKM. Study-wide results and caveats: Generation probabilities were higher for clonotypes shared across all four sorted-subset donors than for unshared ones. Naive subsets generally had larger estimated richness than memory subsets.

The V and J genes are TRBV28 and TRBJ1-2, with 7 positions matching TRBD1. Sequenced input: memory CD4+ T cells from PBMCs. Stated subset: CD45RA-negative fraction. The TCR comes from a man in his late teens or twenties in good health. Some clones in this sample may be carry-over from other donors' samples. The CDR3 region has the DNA TGTGCCAGCAGTTTTGCCGGGACAGACTCTACTAACTATGGCTACACCTTC. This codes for CASSFAGTDSTNYGYTF.